The source of this TCR beta chain is a study of blood T cells in healthy people across ages. Study-level points and caveats: TCR beta diversity, measured per million T cells, fell in a roughly linear way with age. The study lacked donor CMV status, which possibly confounded expanded clonotype changes.

Of note for this clonotype: The antigen is not known.

Germline assignment: CDR1 LNHNV and CDR2 YYDKDF (reference sequence). The CDR3 contains 15 residues. The V and J ends lost 0 bases and 2 bases respectively, with 11 bases between them. Next came a second PCR, run for about 7 to 12 cycles, which used a sample-barcoded 5' primer along with a J-beta primer mix. Each CDR3 protein is one row after TCRdb ran MiXCR on the 5' RACE reads. In the table there are around 1,800,000 distinct CDR3 sequences, about two fifths of which are singletons. The chain recombines TRBV15 with TRBJ2-7; D is uncertain. The TCR comes from a human donor in good health. The sample taken for sequencing was blood. The CDR3 DNA reads TGTGCCACCAGCAGAGATCTCGGGCAGGCCTACGAGCAGTACTTC. Translating gives CATSRDLGQAYEQYF.